Presented here are 12 T cell receptor beta chains from one specimen sequenced in a study of CD8 T cells in Susac syndrome. An input of roughly 0.45 to 1 ug of RNA was subjected to reverse transcription using random hexamers. TCRdb reanalysed the immunoSEQ multiplex PCR reads using MiXCR and keeps one entry per CDR3 protein. The sample has some 250,000 distinct CDR3 sequences, almost 97% seen once. The specimen was CD4+ T cells from PBMCs. Every receptor here comes from a human donor with Susac syndrome.

This chain connects TRBV29-1 to TRBJ1-5; D is unclear. Trimming shortened V by 0 bases and J by 0 bases, and 15 bases separated the two germline ends. The CDR3 has 17 residues. CDR1 SQVTM and CDR2 ANQGSEA come from the germline V gene. The DNA for the CDR3 is TGCAGCGTTGAAGAAGCCAGAGCTTCCTATAGCAATCAGCCCCAGCATTTT. Its translation: CSVEEARASYSNQPQHF. Filled out from reference TRBV29-1 and TRBJ1-5, the complete variable domain reads SAVISQKPSRDICQRGTSLTIQCQVDSQVTMMFWYRQQPGQSLTLIATANQGSEATYESGFVIDKFPISRPNLTFSTLTVSNMSPEDSSIYLCSVEEARASYSNQPQHFGDGTRLSIL.

In this sample, this clonotype turned up a few times. One end of the junction fails to match germline, which may point to a read error. The CDR3 DNA is TGTGCCAGCAGCTTGGACGGTTACAGCAATCAGCCCCAGCATTTT. It is translated as CASSLDGYSNQPQHF. The chain couples TRBV5-1 to TRBJ1-5; D gene uncertain. In germline, CDR1 is SGHRS, CDR2 YFSETQ. CDR3 length equals 15 residues.

The chain has TRBV30 and TRBJ2-7; no clear D. The germline CDR1 and CDR2 sequences are GTSNPN and SVGIG (reference sequence). CDR3 length: 12 residues. The CDR3 region is CALRTLSYEQYF. DNA of the CDR3: TGTGCGCTTCGGACCCTCTCCTACGAGCAGTACTTC.

This chain joins TRBV28 and TRBJ2-7, with TRBD1 matching 7 bases. The J segment lost 7 bases and the V segment lost 6 bases, leaving 6 bases of the junction unmatched. Germline V gene sequence: CDR1 MDHEN, CDR2 SYDVKM. The CDR3 covers 12 residues. The CDR3 nucleotides read TGTGCCAGCAGGCCCGACAGGGCGGAGCAGTACTTC. Its protein product is CASRPDRAEQYF.

The rearrangement links TRBV4-1 to TRBJ2-7; D unclear. This CDR3 region has 12 residues. The germline V and J ends were trimmed by 1 base and 6 bases, with 7 bases remaining between them. CDR1 and CDR2 (germline): MGHRA, YSYEKL. Here the CDR3 DNA reads TGCGCCAGCAGCCAAGGCCCCGCCGAGCAGTACTTC. It yields the protein CASSQGPAEQYF.

The chain joins TRBV7-2 to TRBJ1-1; possible D gene TRBD1, 5 bases. Between the trimmed V and J ends, which lost 2 bases and 3 bases, there was a span of 7 bases. The germline gives CDR1 SGHTA, CDR2 FQGNSA. There are 13 residues in the CDR3. CDR3: CASSLFRDTEAFF. In DNA, the CDR3 is TGTGCCAGCAGCTTATTCAGGGACACTGAAGCTTTCTTT.

This chain connects TRBV20-1 to TRBJ2-3, with 8 bases lining up with TRBD2. Trimming took 3 bases from V and 4 from J; bases not matched to a gene: 9. Germline assignment: CDR1 DFQATT and CDR2 SNEGSKA (reference sequence). The CDR3 is 15 amino acids. The CDR3 DNA is TGCAGTGCTAGCCCCTCAGCGGGAGTTGCAGATACGCAGTATTTT. As protein: CSASPSAGVADTQYF.

This chain links TRBV15 with TRBJ1-1; D gene unclear. The germline V gene has CDR1 LNHNV and CDR2 YYDKDF (reference sequence). The CDR3 has 14 amino acids. The V gene lost 5 bases and the J gene lost 0 bases, with 10 bases spanning the gap. The CDR3 loop reads CATSVGYMNTEAFF. The CDR3 bases are TGTGCCACCAGCGTAGGTTACATGAACACTGAAGCTTTCTTT.

The chain combines TRBV18 with TRBJ2-2; the D call may be TRBD1 or TRBD2 (5 bases each). The CDR3 length is 16 residues. Germline CDR1 is KGHSH and CDR2 is LQKENI. Deletions cut 3 bases from V and 3 bases from J, with 14 bases between. The CDR3, as DNA: TGTGCCAGCTCACCGACTCCGGGACCTTACACCGGGGAGCTGTTTTTT. It yields the protein CASSPTPGPYTGELFF.

The CDR3 protein is CASSRRTSGGSTYNEQFF. The CDR3 DNA reads TGTGCCAGCAGCCGACGGACTAGCGGGGGGTCCACCTACAATGAGCAGTTCTTC. The rearrangement joins TRBV7-2 to TRBJ2-1; TRBD2 matches at 14 bases. CDR1 and CDR2 (germline): SGHTA, FQGNSA. Trimming at V came to 5 bases and at J to 2 bases, leaving 8 bases not matched to a gene. The CDR3 loop spans 18 amino acids.

This clonotype was counted once. This chain links TRBV4-1 with TRBJ2-7; D remains unclear. In germline, CDR1 is MGHRA, CDR2 YSYEKL. Trimming removed 4 bases from V and 5 bases from J, with 12 bases in between. The CDR3 is made up of 13 amino acids. The CDR3 spells CASSRERAHEQYF. As DNA, the CDR3 is TGCGCCAGCAGCCGCGAAAGGGCCCACGAGCAGTACTTC.

This chain connects TRBV15 to TRBJ2-1; D not certain. The germline gives CDR1 LNHNV, CDR2 YYDKDF (reference sequence). CDR3 size: 15 residues. The V end lost 3 bases, the J end lost 5 bases, and 14 bases lay between the germline ends. In DNA, the CDR3 is TGTGCCACCAGCAGTTCCCCGACGGAGAACAATGAGCAGTTCTTC. Translated, it gives CATSSSPTENNEQFF.